These 16 T cell receptor beta chains came from one sample sequenced in a study of tumor and adjacent non-tumor tissue in lung cancer. A modified ARM-PCR protocol with three rounds of nested PCR amplified TCRbeta. TCRdb used MiXCR to reprocess the multiplex PCR reads, holding one entry per CDR3 protein. The table has roughly 45,000 distinct CDR3 sequences, roughly 60% seen once; the top ten hold 35% to 50%. No cell sorting was done before RNA was extracted from the tissue. This non-tumor lung sample came from over 3 cm beyond the tumor edge. Sequenced: distant non-tumor lung tissue. The receptors stem from a man aged 50 to 59 with non-small cell lung cancer.

Note on this clonotype: This clone may be a read error of a much larger clone one base away. The CDR3 region is CASSQDGRVVSEAFF. The CDR3 DNA follows: TGCGCCAGCAGCCAAGATGGTAGAGTCGTGTCTGAAGCTTTCTTT. The gene calls are TRBV4-1 and TRBJ1-1; D ambiguous. This CDR3 has 15 residues. Germline V lookup: CDR1 MGHRA, CDR2 YSYEKL. The germline V and J ends were trimmed by 0 bases and 6 bases, with 14 bases remaining between them.

Regarding this clonotype: One junction end does not reproduce the germline sequence, and a read error may be involved. This sequence joins TRBV11-3 and TRBJ2-1, with a weak D call TRBD2 (5 bases). Germline loops: CDR1 SGHNT, CDR2 YENEEA. The CDR3 consists of 13 residues. This CDR3 is CASSPSGMEEQFF. The CDR3 region has the DNA TGTGCCAGCAGCCCGAGTGGTATGGAGGAGCAGTTCTTT.

This clonotype was counted only a few times. This may arise from a read error, as a much more abundant clone is one base away. The rearrangement links TRBV6-1 to TRBJ2-7; 7 bases align to TRBD1. Germline values: CDR1 MNHNS, CDR2 SASEGT. This CDR3 is built from 13 residues. V trimming: 11 bases; J trimming: 2 bases; junction bases outside the gene matches: 9. CDR3 in amino acids: CAGQGQLTYEQYF. CDR3 nucleotide sequence: TGTGCCGGCCAGGGACAGTTAACCTACGAGCAGTACTTC.

A word on this clonotype: Sequence at one end of the junction differs from germline and may be a read error. The J gene is TRBJ2-5, the V gene TRBV12-3 or TRBV12-4; D might be TRBD1 (6 bases). This CDR3 comprises 17 residues. CDR3 residues: CASTFELSDRDQETPYF. CDR3 nucleotides: TGTGCCAGCACTTTCGAATTGTCGGACAGAGACCAAGAGACCCCGTACTTC.

V is TRBV20-1 and J is TRBJ2-5, with 9 bases lining up with TRBD2. The CDR3 extends over 14 amino acids. Trimming removed 6 bases from V and 2 bases from J; junction bases left unmatched: 7. Germline V gives CDR1 DFQATT, CDR2 SNEGSKA (reference sequence). The CDR3 DNA follows: TGCAGTGCGCGGACTAGCGAGACACAAGAGACCCAGTACTTC. As protein: CSARTSETQETQYF.

This rearrangement joins TRBV11-2 to TRBJ2-1, with 11 positions matching TRBD2. The CDR3 consists of 15 residues. The germline gives CDR1 SGHAT, CDR2 FQNNGV. V trimming: 5 bases; J trimming: 4 bases; junction bases outside the gene matches: 4. CDR3 sequence reads: CASSISGGGYNEQFF. CDR3 DNA sequence: TGTGCCAGCAGCATTAGCGGGGGGGGTTACAATGAGCAGTTCTTC.

Comment on this clonotype: This may arise from a read error, as a much more abundant clone is one base away. This chain connects TRBV20-1 to TRBJ2-3; the D is unclear. The V gene's germline CDR1 is DFQATT and CDR2 SNEGSKA (reference sequence). There are 12 residues in the CDR3. The CDR3 region is CRPVGSTDTQYF. In DNA, the CDR3 is TGCAGACCGGTAGGGAGCACAGATACGCAGTATTTT.

This clonotype was detected once. A read error may explain this, as a much larger clone is one base away. The J gene is TRBJ2-1, the V gene TRBV6-6; 11 positions agree with TRBD1. The junction had 10 bases not matched to a gene; V was cut back by 5 bases and J by 13 bases. CDR1 is MNHNY and CDR2 is SVGAGI in the germline V gene (reference sequence). This CDR3 has 14 residues. CDR3 DNA: TGTGCCAGCAGTACCGGGACAGGGGGAATTGATCAGTTCTTC. This gives the protein CASSTGTGGIDQFF.

This clonotype was seen just once. One base away lies a much larger clone, so this may be a sequencing read error. CDR3 residues: CASSLAGDPGSYHETQYF. CDR3 coding DNA: TGTGCCAGCAGCTTGGCCGGGGATCCGGGATCGTACCATGAGACCCAGTACTTC. The J gene is TRBJ2-5, the V gene TRBV5-6; TRBD2 is a possible D gene (5 bases). Germline CDR1 and CDR2: SGHDT and YYEEEE. The CDR3 is 18 residues long.

Note on this clonotype: The germline gene is not matched at one end of the junction; a read error may be the cause. The chain carries TRBV29-1 and TRBJ2-2, with D perhaps TRBD2 (5 bases). The CDR3 has 14 amino acids. Germline values: CDR1 SQVTM, CDR2 ANQGSEA. The CDR3 spells CSVEVRGNTGEPFF. CDR3 nucleotides: TGCAGCGTTGAAGTACGAGGGAACACCGGGGAGCCGTTCTTT.

A note on this clonotype: The CDR3 end shows no conserved phenylalanine or tryptophan, and so a read error is likely. The J gene is TRBJ1-5, the V gene TRBV6-1; D is perhaps TRBD1 (5 bases). Germline assignment: CDR1 MNHNS and CDR2 SASEGT. There are 13 residues in the CDR3. CDR3 DNA sequence: TGTGCTAGCAGCGAAAGGCAGGGCCAGCCCCAGCATCTT. Translation gives CASSERQGQPQHL.

About this clonotype: A junction boundary mismatches the germline segment, possibly from a read error. The J gene is TRBJ2-7, the V gene TRBV20-1; the D gene is possibly TRBD2 (5 bases). This CDR3 is 13 amino acids long. CDR1 is DFQATT, CDR2 SNEGSKA, per germline (reference sequence). CDR3 in DNA: TGCAGTACTAGAGATCAAGGAACCTACGAGCAGTACTTC. This sequence encodes CSTRDQGTYEQYF.

The table lists this clonotype with many counts. Just one base apart from a much larger clone, this may be a read error. The chain joins TRBV29-1 to TRBJ2-5, with 8 bases that match TRBD1. CDR3 length: 12 residues. CDR1 SQVTM and CDR2 ANQGSEA come from the germline V gene. The chain's CDR3 is CGVGRTGETQYF. CDR3 bases: TGCGGCGTTGGAAGGACAGGGGAGACCCAGTACTTC.

In the case of this clonotype: The junction shows a germline mismatch at one end, possibly a read error. The rearrangement uses TRBV5-6 and TRBJ2-2; tentatively, D is TRBD1 or TRBD2 (5 bases each). Per the germline V gene, CDR1 is SGHDT and CDR2 is YYEEEE. The CDR3 loop spans 12 amino acids. CDR3 sequence reads: CASGFGTGELYF. The CDR3 coding sequence is TGTGCCAGCGGCTTCGGGACCGGGGAGCTGTATTTT. Looking up the rest from reference TRBV5-6 and TRBJ2-2 gives the full variable domain: DAGVTQSPTHLIKTRGQQVTLRCSPKSGHDTVSWYQQALGQGPQFIFQYYEEEERQRGNFPDRFSGHQFPNYSSELNVNALLLGDSALYLCASGFGTGELYFGEGSRLTVL.

This clonotype showed up just once. At one end the junction does not follow the germline gene, possibly because of a read error. V gene TRBV10-1 combines with J gene TRBJ2-1, with no clear D. This CDR3 is 13 amino acids long. Germline values: CDR1 WNHNN, CDR2 SYGVQD (reference sequence). CDR3 region: CASSMDGCNEQFF. CDR3 bases: TGTGCCAGCAGTATGGACGGGTGCAATGAACAGTTCTTC.

This clonotype was seen at least ten times. The gene calls are TRBV6-6 and TRBJ1-1, with 9 positions matching TRBD1. Germline V gene data show CDR1 as MNHNY and CDR2 as SVGAGI (reference sequence). J lost 6 bases, V lost 5 bases, and 4 bases had no gene match. This CDR3 spans 13 amino acids. DNA for the CDR3: TGTGCCAGCAGTGACAGGGGGAAGGCTGAAGCTTTCTTT. Residues: CASSDRGKAEAFF.